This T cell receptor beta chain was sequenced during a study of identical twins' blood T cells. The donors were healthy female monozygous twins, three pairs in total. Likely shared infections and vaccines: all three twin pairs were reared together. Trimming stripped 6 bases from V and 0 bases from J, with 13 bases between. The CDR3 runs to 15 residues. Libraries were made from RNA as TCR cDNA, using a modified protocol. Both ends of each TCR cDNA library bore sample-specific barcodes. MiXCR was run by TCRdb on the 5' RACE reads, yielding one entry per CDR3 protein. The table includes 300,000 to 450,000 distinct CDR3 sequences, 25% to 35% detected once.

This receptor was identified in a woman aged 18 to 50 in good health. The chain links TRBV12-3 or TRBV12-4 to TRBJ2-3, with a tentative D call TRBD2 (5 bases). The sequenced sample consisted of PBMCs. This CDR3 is CASSFRRTSTDTQYF. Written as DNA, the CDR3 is TGTGCCAGCAGCTTCCGTAGGACTAGCACAGATACGCAGTATTTT.